A single T cell receptor (beta chain) is shown here with its context. Its antigen remains unidentified. The data are from a study of T-cell memory formation after mild COVID-19. On the study more broadly: TCR clusters were mostly confined to one donor each.

Findings and caveats of the study: Clones that shrank (day 15 to 85) were balanced CD4/CD8, whereas later expanders leaned CD4+. Within pre-infection memory, some responding clones were found, suggesting cross-reactive memory joined.

TCRdb redid the calling of the 5' RACE reads with MiXCR, one entry per CDR3 protein. The table includes roughly 300,000 distinct CDR3 sequences, less than 9.5% detected once. Trimming stripped 6 bases from V and 3 bases from J, with 15 bases between. The CDR3 is 14 amino acids. The sequenced sample consisted of PBMCs or a T cell subset sorted from them (not recorded which). The TCR sequence derives from a man between 18 and 35 years old who had mild COVID-19 (a few samples of this study predate the infection). Cell type and time point are not known. The rearrangement links TRBV12-3 or TRBV12-4 to TRBJ2-7, with D perhaps matching TRBD1 (6 bases). The CDR3 DNA reads TGTGCCAGCAGGGCCGGGGACAATGACTACGAGCAGTACTTC. Amino acid sequence: CASRAGDNDYEQYF.